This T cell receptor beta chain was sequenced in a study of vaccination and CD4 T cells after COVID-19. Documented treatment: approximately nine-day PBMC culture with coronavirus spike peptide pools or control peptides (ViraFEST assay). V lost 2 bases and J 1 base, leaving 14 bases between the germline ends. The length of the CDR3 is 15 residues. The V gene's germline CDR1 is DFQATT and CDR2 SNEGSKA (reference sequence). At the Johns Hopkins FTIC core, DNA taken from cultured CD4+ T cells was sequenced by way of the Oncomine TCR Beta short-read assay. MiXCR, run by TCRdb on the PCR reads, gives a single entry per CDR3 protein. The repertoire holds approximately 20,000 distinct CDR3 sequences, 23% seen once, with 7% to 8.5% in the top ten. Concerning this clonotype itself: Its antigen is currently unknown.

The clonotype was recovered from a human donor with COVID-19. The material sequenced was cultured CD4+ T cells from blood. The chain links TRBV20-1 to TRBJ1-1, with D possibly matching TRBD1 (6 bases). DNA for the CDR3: TGCAGTGCTAGAAGAGCTACAGGGACGAACACTGAAGCTTTCTTT. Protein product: CSARRATGTNTEAFF.